Shown below are 29 T cell receptor beta chains from a single sample sequenced in a study of cytomegalovirus exposure and HLA in healthy donors. The PCR employed 60 Vbeta primers together with 13 Jbeta primers. Profiled with immunoSEQ multiplex PCR; TCRdb holds only in-frame clones, not every one. In the table there are 100,000 to 150,000 clones, 77% of which are singletons. Sequencing was performed on PBMCs. Receptors originate from a male donor in good health and CMV-seropositive.

This clone has only a few counts. The chain links TRBV4-1 to TRBJ2-2; TRBD1 aligns across 8 bases. Germline CDR1 reads MGHRA; CDR2 reads YSYEKL. V shed 0 bases and J 6 bases; nucleotides not matched to a gene: 3. The CDR3 has 15 residues. The CDR3 here is CASSQEGQAPGELFF. The CDR3 DNA follows: TGCGCCAGCAGCCAAGAGGGACAGGCCCCCGGGGAGCTGTTTTTT.

This rearrangement joins TRBV9 to TRBJ2-1, with D possibly being TRBD2 (5 bases). V dropped 0 bases and J dropped 7 bases, with 26 bases sitting between them. The CDR3 covers 19 residues. The germline V gene encodes CDR1 SGDLS and CDR2 YYNGEE. The CDR3 nucleotides read TGTGCCAGCAGCGTAGGGAAAACGGTCAGGACGCCTCCGGGGAATGAGCAGTTCTTC. This gives the protein CASSVGKTVRTPPGNEQFF.

The genes are TRBV7-3 and TRBJ2-2, with a possible D match to TRBD2 (7 bases). The CDR3 is 16 amino acids. The ends were cut back, 5 bases at V and 6 bases at J, with 19 bases in the middle. The germline gives CDR1 SGHTA, CDR2 FQGTGA. Here the CDR3 reads CASSLSRGEGPGELFF. In DNA form, the CDR3 reads TGTGCCAGCAGCCTCTCTAGGGGGGAGGGCCCCGGGGAGCTGTTTTTT.

The chain joins TRBV29-1 to TRBJ2-1, with TRBD1 matching 7 bases. The V gene end was trimmed by 4 bases and the J gene end by 5 bases; junction bases not matched to a gene: 8. The CDR3 runs to 14 residues. CDR1 and CDR2 (germline): SQVTM, ANQGSEA. The CDR3: CSVAVTGSNNEQFF. CDR3 DNA: TGCAGCGTTGCGGTGACAGGGTCGAACAATGAGCAGTTCTTC.

This sequence joins TRBV5-1 and TRBJ2-1, with TRBD2 matching over 16 bases. The J segment lost 5 bases and the V segment lost 3 bases, leaving 8 bases of the junction unmatched. This CDR3 has 18 residues. The germline V gene has CDR1 SGHRS and CDR2 YFSETQ. The CDR3 spells CASSSSGLAGGWDNEQFF. CDR3 sequence (DNA): TGCGCCAGCAGCTCCTCGGGACTAGCGGGGGGGTGGGACAATGAGCAGTTCTTC.

The chain has TRBV27 and TRBJ2-3; the D gene is possibly TRBD2 (5 bases). This CDR3 spans 16 amino acids. V dropped 4 bases and J dropped 6 bases, with 20 bases sitting between them. Germline assignment: CDR1 MNHEY and CDR2 SMNVEV (reference sequence). Written as DNA, the CDR3 is TGTGCCAGCAGTTCCGGCTTTTTAATCGGGGTGGATACGCAGTATTTT. This translates into CASSSGFLIGVDTQYF.

The rearrangement joins TRBV10-3 to TRBJ1-4; D is unclear. CDR1 is ENHRY, CDR2 SYGVKD, per germline. V was trimmed by 7 bases and J by 5 bases, leaving 11 bases between them. The CDR3 contains 13 residues. The CDR3 nucleotides read TGTGCCATCAAGGCGGGTTTAAATGAAAAACTGTTTTTT. Residues: CAIKAGLNEKLFF.

The chain links TRBV4-1 to TRBJ2-1; 13 nucleotides agree with TRBD2. CDR3 length: 15 residues. Germline lookup yields CDR1 MGHRA and CDR2 YSYEKL. V dropped 3 bases and J dropped 10; count of bases not matched to a gene: 6. CDR3 protein: CASSQPGLAGREQFF. The CDR3 DNA is TGCGCCAGCAGCCAGCCGGGACTAGCGGGGCGGGAGCAGTTCTTC.

The J gene is TRBJ1-4, the V gene TRBV10-3; tentatively, D is TRBD1 (5 bases). Trimming shortened V by 0 bases and J by 10 bases, and 21 bases separated the two germline ends. Looked up from germline, CDR1 is ENHRY and CDR2 is SYGVKD. The CDR3 spans 17 residues. The CDR3 sequence: CAISESSQDTGLRKLFF. In nucleotides, the CDR3 is TGTGCCATCAGTGAGTCCTCCCAGGACACAGGCCTTAGAAAACTGTTTTTT.

The chain carries TRBV7-9 and TRBJ2-5, with D tentatively TRBD2 (6 bases). The germline gives CDR1 SEHNR, CDR2 FQNEAQ (reference sequence). The germline V and J ends were trimmed by 5 bases and 6 bases, with 19 bases remaining between them. The CDR3 has 15 amino acids. The CDR3 DNA reads as TGTGCCAGCAGCATCGCCGAGGGTAGCGGAAAGACCCAGTACTTC. It encodes CASSIAEGSGKTQYF.

J is TRBJ2-7 and V is TRBV6-5; 8 bases are shared with TRBD2. The V gene's germline CDR1 is MNHEY and CDR2 SVGAGI. The CDR3 sequence is 14 residues long. V shed 5 bases and J 1 base; nucleotides not matched to a gene: 4. Here the CDR3 DNA reads TGTGCCAGCAGTCTTAGCGGGGAGTCCTACGAGCAGTACTTC. Its protein is CASSLSGESYEQYF.

This chain joins TRBV5-1 and TRBJ2-1; perhaps TRBD1 as D (5 bases). The V end lost 4 bases, the J end lost 4 bases, and 15 bases lay between the germline ends. The CDR3 has 15 residues. CDR1 is SGHRS and CDR2 is YFSETQ in the germline V gene. CDR3 sequence (DNA): TGCGCCAGCAGCCCTTCAGGACACGGATACAATGAGCAGTTCTTC. Protein product: CASSPSGHGYNEQFF.

V usage is TRBV6-1 and J usage is TRBJ2-7; 7 positions agree with TRBD1. The CDR3 has 13 amino acids. V was clipped by 5 bases and J by 3 bases; unmatched bases: 4. Germline V gene sequence: CDR1 MNHNS, CDR2 SASEGT. The CDR3 DNA follows: TGTGCCAGCAGTCCCTGGGACAGCTACGAGCAGTACTTC. Protein sequence: CASSPWDSYEQYF.

The chain couples TRBV19 to TRBJ2-7; 12 bases agree with TRBD2. V dropped 1 base and J dropped 2; count of bases not matched to a gene: 0. Germline CDR1 and CDR2: LNHDA and SQIVND (reference sequence). The CDR3 contains 15 residues. The CDR3 DNA sequence: TGTGCCAGTAGTATAGGACTAGCGGGGGCCTACGAGCAGTACTTC. Protein: CASSIGLAGAYEQYF. Supplemented by reference TRBV19 and TRBJ2-7, the full variable domain reads DGGITQSPKYLFRKEGQNVTLSCEQNLNHDAMYWYRQDPGQGLRLIYYSQIVNDFQKGDIAEGYSVSREKKESFPLTVTSAQKNPTAFYLCASSIGLAGAYEQYFGPGTRLTVT.

The rearrangement links TRBV6-4 to TRBJ2-7, with a tentative D call TRBD1 (6 bases). The germline V and J ends were trimmed by 4 bases and 2 bases, with 15 bases remaining between them. Germline loops: CDR1 MRHNA, CDR2 SNTAGT. The CDR3 totals 15 residues. CDR3 in amino acids: CASSAADSPAYEQYF. DNA for the CDR3: TGTGCCAGCAGTGCCGCGGACAGTCCAGCCTACGAGCAGTACTTC.

This clone was detected only a few times. The chain carries TRBV13 and TRBJ2-3; 11 bases agree with TRBD2. Germline loops: CDR1 PRHDT, CDR2 FYEKMQ (reference sequence). CDR3 length equals 15 residues. V gave up 3 bases and J gave up 3 bases; unmatched junction bases: 2. CDR3 region: CASSFRTSGTDTQYF. CDR3 DNA: TGTGCCAGCAGCTTTAGGACTAGCGGGACAGATACGCAGTATTTT.

The table lists this clone with a count of one. The rearrangement links TRBV11-1 to TRBJ2-7; TRBD2 is a possible D gene (6 bases). V lost 5 bases, J lost 6 bases, and 14 bases lay in between. This CDR3 comprises 13 residues. Germline V gene lookup returns CDR1 SGHAT and CDR2 FQDESV (reference sequence). CDR3 sequence: CASSRGSLTEQYF. Written as DNA, the CDR3 is TGTGCCAGCAGCCGGGGGTCCTTAACCGAGCAGTACTTC.

This clone was recorded once. The V gene is TRBV5-4, the J gene TRBJ2-1; 8 bases are a match to TRBD2. The CDR3 totals 16 residues. Trimming removed 4 bases from V and 3 bases from J; junction bases left unmatched: 9. Germline values: CDR1 SGHNT, CDR2 YYREEE (reference sequence). CDR3 bases: TGTGCCAGCAGCCGTGCGGGGGGCGATTACTACAATGAGCAGTTCTTC. It specifies CASSRAGGDYYNEQFF.

The chain couples TRBV30 to TRBJ2-5; maybe TRBD1 (6 bases). V was cut by 5 bases and J by 5 bases, with 15 bases left in between. This CDR3 comprises 13 residues. Looked up from germline, CDR1 is GTSNPN and CDR2 is SVGIG (reference sequence). The CDR3 is CAWSPGVMETQYF. DNA for the CDR3: TGTGCCTGGTCGCCAGGGGTTATGGAGACCCAGTACTTC.

V usage is TRBV9 and J usage is TRBJ2-3; D remains unclear. Germline lookup yields CDR1 SGDLS and CDR2 YYNGEE. V was clipped by 4 bases and J by 1 base, with 10 bases between them. CDR3 length equals 14 residues. The CDR3 nucleotides read TGTGCCAGCAGCCCCGAACAGCGCACAGATACGCAGTATTTT. Residues: CASSPEQRTDTQYF.

This clone has just one count. The rearrangement links TRBV5-1 to TRBJ1-1; 7 positions agree with TRBD1. Germline CDR1 reads SGHRS; CDR2 reads YFSETQ. The CDR3 loop spans 13 amino acids. V shed 4 bases and J 6 bases; nucleotides not matched to a gene: 6. The CDR3: CASSPTGRPEAFF. As DNA, the CDR3 is TGCGCCAGCAGCCCGACAGGGCGGCCTGAAGCTTTCTTT.

This clone turned up a few times. This sequence joins TRBV28 and TRBJ2-2, with 7 bases aligning to TRBD2. The CDR3 contains 16 residues. V lost 5 bases to trimming and J lost 4 bases; unmatched junction nucleotides: 10. Germline loops: CDR1 MDHEN, CDR2 SYDVKM. CDR3 in DNA: TGTGCCAGCAGTCCGTCCGGGGGAGGGCTCACCGGGGAGCTGTTTTTT. Amino acid sequence: CASSPSGGGLTGELFF.

Worth noting for this clone: Germline and junction disagree at one end, which may indicate a read error. The chain is built from TRBV7-9 and TRBJ1-3, with no clear D. CDR1 and CDR2 from the germline V gene are SEHNR and FQNEAQ (reference sequence). The CDR3 contains 15 residues. In DNA, the CDR3 is TGTTCCAGCAGCTTAGCGCCTAGGTCTGGAAACACCATATATTTT. Residues: CSSSLAPRSGNTIYF.

The rearrangement links TRBV11-2 to TRBJ2-2; possible D gene TRBD2, 9 bases. Trimming cost V 3 bases and J 7 bases, with 24 bases left between them. The V gene's germline CDR1 is SGHAT and CDR2 FQNNGV. The CDR3 is made up of 18 amino acids. CDR3 coding DNA: TGTGCCAGCAGCTTTAGGCCCGGGGCTAGCGGGACAGGCGGGGAGCTGTTTTTT. It yields the protein CASSFRPGASGTGGELFF. Using reference TRBV11-2 and TRBJ2-2 for the parts outside the CDR3, the full variable domain is EAGVAQSPRYKIIEKRQSVAFWCNPISGHATLYWYQQILGQGPKLLIQFQNNGVVDDSQLPKDRFSAERLKGVDSTLKIQPAKLEDSAVYLCASSFRPGASGTGGELFFGEGSRLTVL.

This clone was seen only a few times. The chain uses TRBV6-4 and TRBJ2-3; D is unresolved. Trimming removed 5 bases from V and 1 base from J, with 13 bases in between. The CDR3 is 15 amino acids. Germline CDR1 reads MRHNA; CDR2 reads SNTAGT. The CDR3, as DNA: TGTGCCAGCAGTTTACGAGCTTTTGGCACAGATACGCAGTATTTT. Residues: CASSLRAFGTDTQYF.

The V gene is TRBV19, the J gene TRBJ1-1; D might be TRBD1 (5 bases). The CDR3 has 15 amino acids. Germline loops: CDR1 LNHDA, CDR2 SQIVND (reference sequence). V lost 6 bases to trimming and J lost 1 base, with 15 bases between them. In nucleotides, the CDR3 is TGTGCCAGTAGGGGACGTCTGGGGGGGAACACTGAAGCTTTCTTT. Translation gives CASRGRLGGNTEAFF.

The genes are TRBV5-4 and TRBJ1-2; possibly TRBD1 for D (5 bases). The CDR3 sequence is 15 residues long. Trimming took 2 bases from V and 2 from J, leaving 13 bases between them. CDR1 and CDR2 from the germline V gene are SGHNT and YYREEE (reference sequence). Written as DNA, the CDR3 is TGTGCCAGCAGCTTCGGAGGGACCGAGAACTATGGCTACACCTTC. As protein: CASSFGGTENYGYTF.

The chain carries TRBV7-2 and TRBJ1-2; TRBD1 matches at 7 bases. V was pared by 5 bases and J by 2 bases, with 11 bases of the junction left unmatched. The germline CDR1 and CDR2 sequences are SGHTA and FQGNSA. This CDR3 has 16 amino acids. The CDR3 DNA sequence: TGTGCCAGCAGCCGAGCCGGGACAGCCGAGAACTATGGCTACACCTTC. Its protein is CASSRAGTAENYGYTF.

The chain joins TRBV30 to TRBJ2-3, with D unresolved. V dropped 6 bases and J dropped 6 bases, with 16 bases sitting between them. Looked up from germline, CDR1 is GTSNPN and CDR2 is SVGIG (reference sequence). The CDR3 is 13 amino acids. Written as DNA, the CDR3 is TGTGCCTGTTCCCGTCTTGGGCTGGATACGCAGTATTTT. It translates to CACSRLGLDTQYF.